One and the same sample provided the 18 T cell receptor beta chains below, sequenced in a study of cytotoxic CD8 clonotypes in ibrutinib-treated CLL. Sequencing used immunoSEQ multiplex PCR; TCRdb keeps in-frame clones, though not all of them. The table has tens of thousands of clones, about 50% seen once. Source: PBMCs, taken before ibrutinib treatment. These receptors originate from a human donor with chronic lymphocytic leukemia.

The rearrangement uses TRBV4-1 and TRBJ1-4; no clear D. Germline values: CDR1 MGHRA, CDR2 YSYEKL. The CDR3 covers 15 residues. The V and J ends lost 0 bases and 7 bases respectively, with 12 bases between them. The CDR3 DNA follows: TGCGCCAGCAGCCAAGAGGCCACGGCGGTTGAAAAACTGTTTTTT. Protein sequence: CASSQEATAVEKLFF.

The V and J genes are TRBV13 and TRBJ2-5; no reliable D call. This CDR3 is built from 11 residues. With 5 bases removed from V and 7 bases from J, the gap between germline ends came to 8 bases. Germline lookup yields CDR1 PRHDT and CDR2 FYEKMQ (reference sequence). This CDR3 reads CASSADLTQYF. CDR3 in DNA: TGTGCCAGCAGCGCCGACTTGACCCAGTACTTC.

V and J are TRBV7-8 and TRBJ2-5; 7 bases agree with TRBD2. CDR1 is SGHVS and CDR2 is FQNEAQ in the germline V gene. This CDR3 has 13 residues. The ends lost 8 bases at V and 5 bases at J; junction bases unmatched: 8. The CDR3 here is CASGVGGLETQYF. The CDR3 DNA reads TGTGCCAGCGGGGTCGGGGGGTTGGAGACCCAGTACTTC.

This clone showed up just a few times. For the CDR3, the DNA is TGTGCCAGCAGTTCCAGGTGGCAGGGCTACGAGCAGTACTTC. Its translation is CASSSRWQGYEQYF. This chain uses TRBV27 with TRBJ2-7; weak D call: TRBD1 (5 bases). This CDR3 is 14 amino acids long. Germline CDR1 MNHEY, CDR2 SMNVEV (reference sequence). Trimming cost V 4 bases and J 3 bases, with 13 bases left between them.

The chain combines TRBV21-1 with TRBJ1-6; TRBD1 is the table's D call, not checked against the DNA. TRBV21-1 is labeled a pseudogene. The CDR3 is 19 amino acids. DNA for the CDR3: TGTGCCAGCAGCAAGATCCGACAGGACCTGGGCTCCTATAATTCACCCCTCCACTTT. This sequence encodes CASSKIRQDLGSYNSPLHF.

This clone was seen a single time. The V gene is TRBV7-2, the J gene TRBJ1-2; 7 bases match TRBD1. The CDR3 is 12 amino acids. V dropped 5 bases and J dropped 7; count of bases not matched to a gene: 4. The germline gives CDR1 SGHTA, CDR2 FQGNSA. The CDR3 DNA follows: TGTGCCAGCAGCCCGGGGACAGTTGGCTACACCTTC. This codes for CASSPGTVGYTF.

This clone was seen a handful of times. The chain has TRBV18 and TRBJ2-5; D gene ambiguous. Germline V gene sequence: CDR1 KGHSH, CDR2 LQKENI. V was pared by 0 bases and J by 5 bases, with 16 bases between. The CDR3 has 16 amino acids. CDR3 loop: CASSPPASQVWETQYF. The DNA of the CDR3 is TGTGCCAGCTCACCACCGGCTTCCCAGGTGTGGGAGACCCAGTACTTC.

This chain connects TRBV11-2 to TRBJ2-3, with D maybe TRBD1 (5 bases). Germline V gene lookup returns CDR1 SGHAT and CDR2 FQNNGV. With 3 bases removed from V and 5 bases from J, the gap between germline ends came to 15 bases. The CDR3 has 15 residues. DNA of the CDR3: TGTGCCAGCAGCTTGATTTCAGGGTCGGGAGATACGCAGTATTTT. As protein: CASSLISGSGDTQYF.

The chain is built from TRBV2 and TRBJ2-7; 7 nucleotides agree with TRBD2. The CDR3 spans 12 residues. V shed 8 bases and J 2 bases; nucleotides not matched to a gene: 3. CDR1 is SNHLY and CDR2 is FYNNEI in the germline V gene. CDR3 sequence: CASDRGAYEQYF. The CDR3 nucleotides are TGTGCCAGCGACCGGGGGGCCTACGAGCAGTACTTC.

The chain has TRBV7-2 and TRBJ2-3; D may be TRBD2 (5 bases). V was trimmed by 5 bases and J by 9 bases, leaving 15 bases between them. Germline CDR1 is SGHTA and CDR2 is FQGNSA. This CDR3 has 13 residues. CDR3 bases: TGTGCCAGCAGCCCCAGCGACTACGTGACGCAGTATTTT. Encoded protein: CASSPSDYVTQYF.

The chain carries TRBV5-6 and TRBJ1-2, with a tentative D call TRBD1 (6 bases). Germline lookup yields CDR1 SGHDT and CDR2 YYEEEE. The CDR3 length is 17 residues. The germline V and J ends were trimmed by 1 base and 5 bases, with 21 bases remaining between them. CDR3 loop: CASSLFGTGSVLYGYTF. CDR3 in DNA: TGTGCCAGCAGCTTGTTCGGCACAGGGTCGGTTTTGTATGGCTACACCTTC.

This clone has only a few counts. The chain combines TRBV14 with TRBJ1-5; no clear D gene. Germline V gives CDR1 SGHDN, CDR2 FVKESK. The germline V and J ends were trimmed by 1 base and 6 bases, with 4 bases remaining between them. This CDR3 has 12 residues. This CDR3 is CASSQGGQPQHF. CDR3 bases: TGTGCCAGCAGCCAAGGGGGTCAGCCCCAGCATTTT.

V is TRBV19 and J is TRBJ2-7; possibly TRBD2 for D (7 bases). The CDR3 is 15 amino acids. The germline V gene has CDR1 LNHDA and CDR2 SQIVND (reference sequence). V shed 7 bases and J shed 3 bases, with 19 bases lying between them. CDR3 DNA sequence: TGTGCCAGTAAGGCGGGGGCAGGGGCGAACTACGAGCAGTACTTC. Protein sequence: CASKAGAGANYEQYF. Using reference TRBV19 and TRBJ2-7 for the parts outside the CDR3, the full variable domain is DGGITQSPKYLFRKEGQNVTLSCEQNLNHDAMYWYRQDPGQGLRLIYYSQIVNDFQKGDIAEGYSVSREKKESFPLTVTSAQKNPTAFYLCASKAGAGANYEQYFGPGTRLTVT.

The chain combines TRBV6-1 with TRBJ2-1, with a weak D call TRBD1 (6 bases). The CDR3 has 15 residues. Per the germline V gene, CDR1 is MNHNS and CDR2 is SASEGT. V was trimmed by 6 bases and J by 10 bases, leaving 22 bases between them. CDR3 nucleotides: TGTGCCAGCAGGCGAGACAGGACGAATTTCGGGGAGCAGTTCTTC. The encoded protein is CASRRDRTNFGEQFF.

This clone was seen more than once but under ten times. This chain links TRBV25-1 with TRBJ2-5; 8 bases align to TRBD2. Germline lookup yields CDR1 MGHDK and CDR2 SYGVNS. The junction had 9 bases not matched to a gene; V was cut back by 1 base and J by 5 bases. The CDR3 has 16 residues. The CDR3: CASSEWVAGRQETQYF. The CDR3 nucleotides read TGTGCCAGCAGTGAATGGGTAGCGGGGCGCCAGGAGACCCAGTACTTC.

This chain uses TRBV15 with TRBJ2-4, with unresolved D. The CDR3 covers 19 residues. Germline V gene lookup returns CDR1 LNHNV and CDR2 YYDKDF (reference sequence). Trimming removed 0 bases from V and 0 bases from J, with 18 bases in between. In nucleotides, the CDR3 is TGTGCCACCAGCAGAGATCTTCTCGTGGCCACCTCAGCCAAAAACATTCAGTACTTC. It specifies CATSRDLLVATSAKNIQYF.

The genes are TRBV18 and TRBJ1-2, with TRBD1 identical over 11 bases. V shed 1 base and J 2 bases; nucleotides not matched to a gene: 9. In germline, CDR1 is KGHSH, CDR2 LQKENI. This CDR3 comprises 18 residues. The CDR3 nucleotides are TGTGCCAGCTCACCACGGACACCCGGGACAGGGGGGAACTATGGCTACACCTTC. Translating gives CASSPRTPGTGGNYGYTF.

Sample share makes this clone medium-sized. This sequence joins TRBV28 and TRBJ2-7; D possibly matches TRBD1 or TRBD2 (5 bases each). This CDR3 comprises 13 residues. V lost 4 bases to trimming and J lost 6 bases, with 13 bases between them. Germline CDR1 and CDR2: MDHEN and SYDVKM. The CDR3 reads CASSSSGTIEQYF. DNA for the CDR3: TGTGCCAGCAGTTCCTCCGGGACGATCGAGCAGTACTTC.